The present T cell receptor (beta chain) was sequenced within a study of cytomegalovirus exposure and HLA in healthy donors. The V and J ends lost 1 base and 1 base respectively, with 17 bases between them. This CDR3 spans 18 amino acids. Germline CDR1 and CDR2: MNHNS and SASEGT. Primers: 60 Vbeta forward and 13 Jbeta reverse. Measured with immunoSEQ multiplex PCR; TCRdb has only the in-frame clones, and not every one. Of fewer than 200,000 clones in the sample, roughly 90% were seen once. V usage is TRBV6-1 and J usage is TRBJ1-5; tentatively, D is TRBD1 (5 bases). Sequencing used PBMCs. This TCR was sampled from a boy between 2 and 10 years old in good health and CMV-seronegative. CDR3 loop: CASSEVVWGPGSNQPQHF. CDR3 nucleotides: TGTGCCAGCAGTGAAGTGGTTTGGGGCCCTGGGAGCAATCAGCCCCAGCATTTT.